These 30 T cell receptor beta chains share one sample of origin, sequenced in a study of cytomegalovirus exposure and HLA in healthy donors. Researchers ran the PCR with 60 Vbeta and 13 Jbeta primers. TCRdb keeps only in-frame clones here, not all; method: immunoSEQ multiplex PCR. The data show 150,000 to 250,000 clones, 75% to 85% seen once. Sequenced sample: PBMCs. These receptors all come from a girl under 18 in good health and CMV-seropositive.

The rearrangement uses TRBV2 and TRBJ2-2; tentative D call: TRBD2 (6 bases). Germline V gene data show CDR1 as SNHLY and CDR2 as FYNNEI. The CDR3 length is 15 residues. V lost 7 bases and J 4 bases, leaving 16 bases between the germline ends. The CDR3 DNA reads TGTGCCAGCATGTGGGGGGTGCCAGGCACCGGGGAGCTGTTTTTT. Amino acids: CASMWGVPGTGELFF.

The sample holds a few counts of this clone. V gene TRBV4-1 combines with J gene TRBJ1-3; 7 bases map to TRBD1. The CDR3 covers 16 residues. V shed 0 bases and J 8 bases; nucleotides not matched to a gene: 10. CDR1 is MGHRA, CDR2 YSYEKL, per germline. The CDR3 loop reads CASSQEADRAVYTIYF. The CDR3 region has the DNA TGCGCCAGCAGCCAAGAAGCCGACAGGGCGGTATACACCATATATTTT.

The V call is TRBV19, the J call TRBJ1-5; D call uncertain. V was cut by 4 bases and J by 0 bases, with 10 bases left in between. Germline V gene data show CDR1 as LNHDA and CDR2 as SQIVND (reference sequence). The CDR3 is 15 amino acids. This CDR3 reads CASSTTRYSNQPQHF. In DNA form, the CDR3 reads TGTGCCAGTAGTACGACACGGTATAGCAATCAGCCCCAGCATTTT.

V gene TRBV7-2 combines with J gene TRBJ2-4, with 9 positions matching TRBD2. Germline lookup yields CDR1 SGHTA and CDR2 FQGNSA. The CDR3 has 15 amino acids. The V and J ends lost 4 bases and 6 bases, in that order; junction bases with no gene match: 7. CDR3 DNA sequence: TGTGCCAGCAGCTCTACGCGGGGGGGCGGAAACATTCAGTACTTC. This codes for CASSSTRGGGNIQYF.

Only a few counts were recorded for this clone. This rearrangement joins TRBV2 to TRBJ2-1; 7 nucleotides agree with TRBD1. CDR3 size: 15 residues. V shed 6 bases, J shed 2 bases, and the junction held 7 bases outside the gene matches. Germline V gene data show CDR1 as SNHLY and CDR2 as FYNNEI. The CDR3 DNA reads as TGTGCCAGCAGGGACAGGCCTCAAACCTACAATGAGCAGTTCTTC. It specifies CASRDRPQTYNEQFF.

The chain recombines TRBV4-3 with TRBJ1-2; 10 bases are a match to TRBD1. CDR1 is LGHNA and CDR2 is YSLEER in the germline V gene. The CDR3 loop spans 15 amino acids. The V and J ends lost 4 bases and 4 bases, in that order; junction bases with no gene match: 6. This CDR3 reads CASSPGTGARYGYTF. The DNA of the CDR3 is TGCGCCAGCAGCCCTGGGACAGGGGCTCGCTATGGCTACACCTTC.

The gene calls are TRBV6-1 and TRBJ2-7, with TRBD1 matching over 7 bases. CDR3 length: 15 residues. V was pared by 4 bases and J by 2 bases, with 8 bases of the junction left unmatched. The V gene's germline CDR1 is MNHNS and CDR2 SASEGT. The CDR3 is CASSGLGQTTYEQYF. CDR3 DNA: TGTGCCAGCAGTGGCCTGGGACAGACCACCTACGAGCAGTACTTC.

The CDR3 bases are TGTGCCTGGAGGCCGACAGGTGCCCTTGAAGCTTTCTTT. Residues: CAWRPTGALEAFF. The chain carries TRBV30 and TRBJ1-1; D may be TRBD1 (6 bases). This CDR3 contains 13 residues. V was shortened by 3 bases and J by 7 bases, with 15 bases between the two germline ends. CDR1 is GTSNPN and CDR2 is SVGIG in the germline V gene (reference sequence).

The chain combines TRBV10-3 with TRBJ1-2; D unresolved. V lost 2 bases to trimming and J lost 9 bases, with 16 bases between them. The length of the CDR3 is 14 residues. The V gene's germline CDR1 is ENHRY and CDR2 SYGVKD. This CDR3 reads CAISEVRQVGSYTF. CDR3 sequence (DNA): TGTGCCATCAGTGAGGTACGGCAGGTCGGAAGCTACACCTTC.

CDR3 region: CASSGRTSGTSTYEQYF. CDR3 DNA sequence: TGTGCCAGCAGCGGACGGACTAGCGGGACCTCCACCTACGAGCAGTACTTC. This chain uses TRBV11-2 with TRBJ2-7; 12 positions agree with TRBD2. The CDR3 totals 17 residues. The germline V gene encodes CDR1 SGHAT and CDR2 FQNNGV. Trimming removed 5 bases from V and 2 bases from J; junction bases left unmatched: 10.

The chain employs TRBV18 and TRBJ2-7, with 10 nucleotides matching TRBD1. CDR1 KGHSH and CDR2 LQKENI come from the germline V gene. This CDR3 comprises 14 residues. Losses at the gene ends were 5 bases for V and 7 bases for J; bases not matched to a gene: 8. CDR3 nucleotide sequence: TGTGCCAGCTCAGCCAGACAGGGGGCGGGGGAGCAGTACTTC. Its translation is CASSARQGAGEQYF.

This rearrangement joins TRBV2 to TRBJ2-3; a weak D match, TRBD2 (6 bases). The CDR3 covers 13 residues. V was pared by 10 bases and J by 4 bases, with 15 bases between. Germline lookup yields CDR1 SNHLY and CDR2 FYNNEI. The CDR3 loop is CATRRDSSDTQYF. The CDR3 region has the DNA TGTGCCACAAGACGGGACTCCTCAGATACGCAGTATTTT.

The V call is TRBV18, the J call TRBJ1-2; TRBD1 agrees at 10 bases. CDR3 length: 14 residues. Unmatched junction bases numbered 4, after V lost 3 bases and J lost 6 bases. Per the germline V gene, CDR1 is KGHSH and CDR2 is LQKENI. The CDR3 nucleotides are TGTGCCAGCTCACCTTTCGGGACAGGGGATGGCTACACCTTC. Translated: CASSPFGTGDGYTF.

As regards this clone: In the same sample, other DNA sequences code for this CDR3. The chain combines TRBV5-4 with TRBJ2-5; 7 bases match TRBD2. CDR3 length: 12 residues. The germline gives CDR1 SGHNT, CDR2 YYREEE (reference sequence). The V and J ends lost 4 bases and 4 bases, in that order; junction bases with no gene match: 1. The CDR3 DNA follows: TGTGCCAGCAGCCCGGGGGGAGAGACCCAGTACTTC. Translated, it gives CASSPGGETQYF. Full variable domain (remainder filled in from reference TRBV5-4 and TRBJ2-5): ETGVTQSPTHLIKTRGQQVTLRCSSQSGHNTVSWYQQALGQGPQFIFQYYREEENGRGNFPPRFSGLQFPNYSSELNVNALELDDSALYLCASSPGGETQYFGPGTRLLVL.

This clone was observed once. The rearrangement links TRBV10-3 to TRBJ2-7, with D maybe TRBD2 (5 bases). V lost 2 bases and J lost 2, with 13 bases in between. Germline V lookup: CDR1 ENHRY, CDR2 SYGVKD. The CDR3 runs 15 residues. In nucleotides, the CDR3 is TGTGCCATCAGTGAGGGACTGGGAGTGGCCTACGAGCAGTACTTC. Protein: CAISEGLGVAYEQYF.

This rearrangement joins TRBV6-6 to TRBJ1-5, with TRBD1 as a possible D gene (6 bases). The length of the CDR3 is 16 residues. V was pared by 2 bases and J by 0 bases, with 11 bases between. In germline, CDR1 is MNHNY, CDR2 SVGAGI (reference sequence). This CDR3 is CASSYESGVSNQPQHF. The DNA of the CDR3 is TGTGCCAGCAGTTACGAGTCAGGGGTTAGCAATCAGCCCCAGCATTTT.

This sequence joins TRBV18 and TRBJ1-2; D is possibly TRBD1 (5 bases). Germline CDR1 is KGHSH and CDR2 is LQKENI. The CDR3 is made up of 14 amino acids. V gave up 5 bases and J gave up 2 bases, with 12 bases separating them. This CDR3 is CASSIGAGNYGYTF. The CDR3 nucleotides are TGTGCCAGCTCAATCGGGGCGGGGAACTATGGCTACACCTTC.

The J gene is TRBJ1-1, the V gene TRBV5-8; TRBD1 matches at 9 bases. CDR3 size: 14 residues. V was pared by 5 bases and J by 6 bases, with 8 bases of the junction left unmatched. Germline-derived CDR1 and CDR2 are SGHTS and YDEGEE. The CDR3 DNA sequence: TGTGCCAGCAGACTGGAACAGGGGGCCCCTGAAGCTTTCTTT. Amino acids: CASRLEQGAPEAFF.

V is TRBV5-8 and J is TRBJ1-5; no reliable D call. CDR1 is SGHTS and CDR2 is YDEGEE in the germline V gene. Trimming shortened V by 0 bases and J by 1 base, and 11 bases separated the two germline ends. The CDR3 sequence is 16 residues long. DNA for the CDR3: TGTGCCAGCAGCTTGGGAACCGCGAAGAGCAATCAGCCCCAGCATTTT. Protein: CASSLGTAKSNQPQHF.

This chain links TRBV4-1 with TRBJ2-7; TRBD1 is a possible D gene (6 bases). V was pared by 3 bases and J by 4 bases, with 13 bases between. The CDR3 length is 14 residues. Germline values: CDR1 MGHRA, CDR2 YSYEKL. The CDR3, as DNA: TGCGCCAGCAGCCATCCGACAGGAAGTTACGAGCAGTACTTC. Amino acid sequence: CASSHPTGSYEQYF.

Only a few counts were recorded for this clone. This chain links TRBV5-4 with TRBJ2-1, with D tentatively TRBD2 (5 bases). V was clipped by 3 bases and J by 7 bases, with 17 bases between them. The CDR3 length is 15 residues. Germline V CDR1 and CDR2: SGHNT, YYREEE (reference sequence). The CDR3 DNA reads TGTGCCAGCAGCTCCCTGGCGGGCTCAGTAAATGAGCAGTTCTTC. Amino acids: CASSSLAGSVNEQFF.

The chain joins TRBV29-1 to TRBJ2-7, with TRBD2 identical over 10 bases. The CDR3 covers 16 residues. The trim removed 4 bases at V and 2 bases at J, leaving 11 bases unmatched. CDR1 and CDR2 (germline): SQVTM, ANQGSEA. CDR3 residues: CSVGASGGRATYEQYF. CDR3 coding DNA: TGCAGCGTTGGGGCTAGCGGGGGCCGCGCAACCTACGAGCAGTACTTC.

The chain joins TRBV19 to TRBJ1-2; possibly TRBD1 for D (5 bases). V dropped 7 bases and J dropped 3 bases, with 18 bases sitting between them. CDR3 length: 15 amino acids. The germline CDR1 and CDR2 sequences are LNHDA and SQIVND (reference sequence). CDR3 DNA: TGTGCCAGTACCAAACGCCCAGGGCTGGACTATGGCTACACCTTC. As protein: CASTKRPGLDYGYTF. Full variable domain (outside the CDR3, taken from reference TRBV19 and TRBJ1-2): DGGITQSPKYLFRKEGQNVTLSCEQNLNHDAMYWYRQDPGQGLRLIYYSQIVNDFQKGDIAEGYSVSREKKESFPLTVTSAQKNPTAFYLCASTKRPGLDYGYTFGSGTRLTVV.

The chain couples TRBV9 to TRBJ2-1; 12 bases line up with TRBD2. Germline lookup yields CDR1 SGDLS and CDR2 YYNGEE. The CDR3 has 16 amino acids. V lost 3 bases to trimming and J lost 3 bases; unmatched junction nucleotides: 4. CDR3 nucleotides: TGTGCCAGCAGCGCCCTAGCGGGGGGGCTCTACAATGAGCAGTTCTTC. As protein: CASSALAGGLYNEQFF.

This clone was picked up a small number of times. The junction shows a germline mismatch at one end, possibly a read error. This chain uses TRBV18 with TRBJ1-2; 8 bases map to TRBD1. Germline assignment: CDR1 KGHSH and CDR2 LQKENI. CDR3 length: 16 residues. The CDR3 spells CASSAGETGDRGFGSF. CDR3 nucleotide sequence: TGTGCCAGCTCAGCAGGGGAGACTGGAGACAGGGGCTTCGGGAGCTTC.

This clone has a single count. V gene TRBV28 combines with J gene TRBJ2-7, with TRBD1 matching over 9 bases. From germline, CDR1 is MDHEN and CDR2 SYDVKM. There are 12 residues in the CDR3. The V gene end was trimmed by 8 bases and the J gene end by 5 bases; junction bases not matched to a gene: 4. CDR3 DNA sequence: TGTGCCAGCGGGACAGGGCGTAACGAGCAGTACTTC. It codes for CASGTGRNEQYF.

The genes are TRBV11-3 and TRBJ2-1; 9 nucleotides align to TRBD2. The CDR3 spans 15 residues. The V gene end was trimmed by 3 bases and the J gene end by 5 bases; junction bases not matched to a gene: 5. From germline, CDR1 is SGHNT and CDR2 YENEEA. The CDR3 bases are TGTGCCAGCAGCTTTAACCTAGCGGGGAACAATGAGCAGTTCTTC. Protein: CASSFNLAGNNEQFF. Full variable domain (rest looked up from reference TRBV11-3 and TRBJ2-1): EAGVVQSPRYKIIEKKQPVAFWCNPISGHNTLYWYLQNLGQGPELLIRYENEEAVDDSQLPKDRFSAERLKGVDSTLKIQPAELGDSAVYLCASSFNLAGNNEQFFGPGTRLTVL.

The chain has TRBV9 and TRBJ2-3, with D perhaps matching TRBD2 (6 bases). The CDR3 runs to 17 residues. The germline CDR1 and CDR2 sequences are SGDLS and YYNGEE. V was pared by 0 bases and J by 4 bases, with 18 bases between. CDR3 residues: CASSVVGTSNEADTQYF. In DNA form, the CDR3 reads TGTGCCAGCAGCGTAGTGGGGACTTCTAATGAGGCAGATACGCAGTATTTT.

The chain uses TRBV7-8 and TRBJ2-1; D not certain. Trimming removed 1 base at V and 7 bases at J, with 5 bases between. The V gene's germline CDR1 is SGHVS and CDR2 FQNEAQ. CDR3 size: 12 residues. The CDR3 is CASSLVRNEQFF. Written as DNA, the CDR3 is TGTGCCAGCAGCTTAGTCAGGAATGAGCAGTTCTTC.

V and J are TRBV19 and TRBJ2-3, with D possibly matching TRBD1 (5 bases). V shed 7 bases and J shed 3 bases, with 14 bases lying between them. CDR1 and CDR2 from the germline V gene are LNHDA and SQIVND (reference sequence). The CDR3 spans 14 residues. CDR3 sequence: CASMEGVRTDTQYF. The CDR3 nucleotides are TGTGCCAGTATGGAAGGGGTCAGAACAGATACGCAGTATTTT.